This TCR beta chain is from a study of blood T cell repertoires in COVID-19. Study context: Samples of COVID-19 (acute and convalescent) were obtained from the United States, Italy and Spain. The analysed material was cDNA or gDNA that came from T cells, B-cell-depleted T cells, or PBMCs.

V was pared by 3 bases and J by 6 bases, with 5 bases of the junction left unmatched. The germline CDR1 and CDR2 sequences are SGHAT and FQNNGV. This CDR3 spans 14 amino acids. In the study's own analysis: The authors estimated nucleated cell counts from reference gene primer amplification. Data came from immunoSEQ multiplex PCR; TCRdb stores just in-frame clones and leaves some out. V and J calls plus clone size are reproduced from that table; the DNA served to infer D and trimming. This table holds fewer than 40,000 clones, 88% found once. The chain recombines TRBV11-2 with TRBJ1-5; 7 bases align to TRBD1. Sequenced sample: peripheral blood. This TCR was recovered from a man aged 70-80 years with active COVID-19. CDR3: CASSLGRGAQPQHF. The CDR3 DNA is TGTGCCAGCAGCTTGGGCAGGGGGGCTCAGCCCCAGCATTTT.